A single sample is the source of the 19 T cell receptor beta chains below, sequenced in a study of blood T cell repertoires in COVID-19. Measured with immunoSEQ multiplex PCR; TCRdb has only the in-frame clones, and not every one. The table shows approximately 210,000 clones, with about 88% occurring only once. Sequenced: peripheral blood. The receptors shown here come from a man aged 65 to 85 with acute or convalescent COVID-19.

The chain carries TRBV3-1 (or the pseudogene TRBV3-2) and TRBJ1-1; TRBD1 aligns across 7 bases. V trimming: 5 bases; J trimming: 7 bases; junction bases outside the gene matches: 4. This CDR3 has 12 residues. Per the germline V gene, CDR1 is LGHDT and CDR2 is YNNKEL (reference sequence). In DNA, the CDR3 is TGTGCCAGCAGCAGAGGACAGGTTGAAGCTTTCTTT. Translating gives CASSRGQVEAFF.

This chain links TRBV5-1 with TRBJ1-5; 8 nucleotides align to TRBD1. The CDR3 is 14 residues long. The V and J ends lost 3 bases and 5 bases, in that order; junction bases with no gene match: 4. The germline gives CDR1 SGHRS, CDR2 YFSETQ. The CDR3 DNA follows: TGCGCCAGCAGCTCCCAGGGGGCCGATCAGCCCCAGCATTTT. Protein: CASSSQGADQPQHF.

The count of this clone is one. This chain uses TRBV12-5 with TRBJ1-1; D possibly corresponds to TRBD1 (5 bases). The length of the CDR3 is 14 residues. V lost 7 bases, J lost 1 base, and 13 bases lay in between. Germline CDR1 is LGHNT and CDR2 is FRNRAP. CDR3 region: CASAQPGGNTEAFF. The CDR3 nucleotides read TGTGCTAGTGCCCAGCCGGGGGGGAACACTGAAGCTTTCTTT. Looking up the rest from reference TRBV12-5 and TRBJ1-1 gives the full variable domain: DARVTQTPRHKVTEMGQEVTMRCQPILGHNTVFWYRQTMMQGLELLAYFRNRAPLDDSGMPKDRFSAEMPDATLATLKIQPSEPRDSAVYFCASAQPGGNTEAFFGQGTRLTVV.

This clone was picked up many times. This chain connects TRBV6-2 or TRBV6-3 to TRBJ2-1; TRBD2 might be the D (5 bases). The germline gives CDR1 MNHEY, CDR2 SVGEGT. The CDR3 consists of 16 residues. V was cut by 5 bases and J by 0 bases, with 14 bases left in between. As DNA, the CDR3 is TGTGCCAGCAGTGTTCGAGGTGGGAGCTCCTACAATGAGCAGTTCTTC. This encodes CASSVRGGSSYNEQFF.

The rearrangement uses TRBV5-4 and TRBJ2-7; 7 positions agree with TRBD2. Germline V lookup: CDR1 SGHNT, CDR2 YYREEE (reference sequence). J was trimmed by 0 bases and V by 4 bases; bases with no gene match: 7. The CDR3 spans 15 residues. CDR3 loop: CASSPGGMSSYEQYF. As DNA, the CDR3 is TGTGCCAGCAGCCCGGGGGGTATGAGCTCCTACGAGCAGTACTTC.

The rearrangement uses TRBV7-9 and TRBJ2-7, with D possibly TRBD2 on 6 matching bases. V lost 5 bases to trimming and J lost 5 bases, with 22 bases between them. Germline assignment: CDR1 SEHNR and CDR2 FQNEAQ (reference sequence). The CDR3 has 16 amino acids. In DNA, the CDR3 is TGTGCCAGCAGCCGCCTTATAGACGGGAGAGCCCACGAGCAGTACTTC. Translating it yields CASSRLIDGRAHEQYF. The whole variable domain, remainder taken from reference TRBV7-9 and TRBJ2-7, is DTGVSQNPRHKITKRGQNVTFRCDPISEHNRLYWYRQTLGQGPEFLTYFQNEAQLEKSRLLSDRFSAERPKGSFSTLEIQRTEQGDSAMYLCASSRLIDGRAHEQYFGPGTRLTVT.

The chain uses TRBV10-3 and TRBJ1-5; D is perhaps TRBD1 (6 bases). CDR3 length equals 15 residues. Germline V gene sequence: CDR1 ENHRY, CDR2 SYGVKD. With 3 bases removed from V and 2 bases from J, the gap between germline ends came to 11 bases. In DNA, the CDR3 is TGTGCCATCAGTGAACAGGGAACGGGCAATCAGCCCCAGCATTTT. Amino acid sequence: CAISEQGTGNQPQHF.

The chain links TRBV27 to TRBJ2-7, with 11 nucleotides matching TRBD1. Looked up from germline, CDR1 is MNHEY and CDR2 is SMNVEV (reference sequence). V was pared by 6 bases and J by 0 bases, with 7 bases of the junction left unmatched. This CDR3 is 16 amino acids long. CDR3 protein: CASSPGTGGSSYEQYF. The DNA of the CDR3 is TGTGCCAGCAGCCCCGGGACAGGGGGGAGCTCCTACGAGCAGTACTTC.

The genes are TRBV6-5 and TRBJ1-1; TRBD1 is a possible D gene (5 bases). Trimming removed 5 bases from V and 1 base from J, with 11 bases in between. Per the germline V gene, CDR1 is MNHEY and CDR2 is SVGAGI. The length of the CDR3 is 14 residues. The CDR3 loop is CASSMDIGNTEAFF. The CDR3 DNA reads as TGTGCCAGCAGTATGGACATAGGGAACACTGAAGCTTTCTTT.

The chain is built from TRBV29-1 and TRBJ1-2; possibly TRBD1 for D (5 bases). Germline assignment: CDR1 SQVTM and CDR2 ANQGSEA. CDR3 size: 12 residues. Between the trimmed V and J ends, which lost 7 bases and 6 bases, there was a span of 15 bases. CDR3 sequence: CSARTQGHGYTF. As DNA, the CDR3 is TGCAGCGCCCGAACTCAGGGCCATGGCTACACCTTC.

V is TRBV6-2 or TRBV6-3 and J is TRBJ2-6, with a possible D match to TRBD1 (6 bases). Trimming removed 2 bases at V and 4 bases at J, with 9 bases between. This CDR3 spans 15 amino acids. Germline V gives CDR1 MNHEY, CDR2 SVGEGT. CDR3 in amino acids: CASSYTGSGANVLTF. CDR3 bases: TGTGCCAGCAGTTACACAGGGTCCGGGGCCAACGTCCTGACTTTC.

The V call is TRBV25-1, the J call TRBJ2-5; 7 bases are shared with TRBD1. This CDR3 is built from 11 residues. Trimming took 3 bases from V and 13 from J; bases not matched to a gene: 5. Germline assignment: CDR1 MGHDK and CDR2 SYGVNS. CDR3 region: CASSDRGKGYF. The CDR3 DNA sequence: TGTGCCAGCAGTGACAGGGGGAAGGGGTACTTC.

This clone was recorded only once. V is TRBV12-5 and J is TRBJ1-1; 7 bases line up with TRBD1. J was trimmed by 3 bases and V by 2 bases; bases with no gene match: 6. This CDR3 spans 15 amino acids. Looked up from germline, CDR1 is LGHNT and CDR2 is FRNRAP. The CDR3 protein is CASGLPTGVHTEAFF. In nucleotides, the CDR3 is TGTGCTAGTGGTTTGCCTACAGGGGTACACACTGAAGCTTTCTTT.

The chain combines TRBV7-3 with TRBJ2-2; 12 nucleotides match TRBD2. The junction had 8 bases not matched to a gene; V was cut back by 5 bases and J by 1 base. This CDR3 is 18 amino acids long. Per germline, CDR1 SGHTA and CDR2 FQGTGA. The CDR3: CASSPRLAGDLNTGELFF. The CDR3 bases are TGTGCCAGCAGCCCCCGACTAGCGGGGGACCTGAACACCGGGGAGCTGTTTTTT.

The chain joins TRBV19 to TRBJ2-1; 10 bases fit TRBD2. CDR1 LNHDA and CDR2 SQIVND come from the germline V gene (reference sequence). The J segment lost 4 bases and the V segment lost 4 bases, leaving 1 base of the junction unmatched. This CDR3 is built from 14 residues. DNA of the CDR3: TGTGCCAGTAGTACTAGCGGGAGTTACAATGAGCAGTTCTTC. Its translation: CASSTSGSYNEQFF.

The chain employs TRBV12-5 and TRBJ2-1, with 8 bases matching TRBD2. The CDR3 sequence is 16 residues long. Germline V gives CDR1 LGHNT, CDR2 FRNRAP. J was trimmed by 7 bases and V by 0 bases; bases with no gene match: 8. The CDR3 nucleotides read TGTGCTAGTGGTTTGGTAAAAGGGCCGGGGGGGAATGAGCAGTTCTTC. Its translation: CASGLVKGPGGNEQFF.

The chain links TRBV4-2 to TRBJ2-5, with 13 bases that match TRBD2. This CDR3 is built from 16 residues. Germline-derived CDR1 and CDR2 are LGHNA and YNFKEQ. The V and J ends lost 2 bases and 4 bases, in that order; junction bases with no gene match: 4. The CDR3 DNA sequence: TGTGCCAGCAGCCAAACTAGCGGGAGGGGGGGAGAGACCCAGTACTTC. It encodes CASSQTSGRGGETQYF.

This chain connects TRBV7-9 to TRBJ2-1; the D gene is possibly TRBD2 (6 bases). CDR1 SEHNR and CDR2 FQNEAQ come from the germline V gene (reference sequence). This CDR3 comprises 15 residues. Trimming removed 7 bases at V and 2 bases at J, with 15 bases between. CDR3 sequence: CASTEGSGAYNEQFF. CDR3 nucleotide sequence: TGTGCCAGCACCGAGGGTAGCGGAGCCTACAATGAGCAGTTCTTC.

The V and J genes are TRBV7-9 and TRBJ2-7; 7 bases fit TRBD2. After removal of 1 base from V and 5 bases from J, the junction contained 11 bases not matched to a gene. Germline CDR1 and CDR2: SEHNR and FQNEAQ (reference sequence). This CDR3 comprises 16 residues. The CDR3, as DNA: TGTGCCAGCAGCTTAGTGGGGAGGGAGGGTATCGACGAGCAGTACTTC. Its protein is CASSLVGREGIDEQYF.